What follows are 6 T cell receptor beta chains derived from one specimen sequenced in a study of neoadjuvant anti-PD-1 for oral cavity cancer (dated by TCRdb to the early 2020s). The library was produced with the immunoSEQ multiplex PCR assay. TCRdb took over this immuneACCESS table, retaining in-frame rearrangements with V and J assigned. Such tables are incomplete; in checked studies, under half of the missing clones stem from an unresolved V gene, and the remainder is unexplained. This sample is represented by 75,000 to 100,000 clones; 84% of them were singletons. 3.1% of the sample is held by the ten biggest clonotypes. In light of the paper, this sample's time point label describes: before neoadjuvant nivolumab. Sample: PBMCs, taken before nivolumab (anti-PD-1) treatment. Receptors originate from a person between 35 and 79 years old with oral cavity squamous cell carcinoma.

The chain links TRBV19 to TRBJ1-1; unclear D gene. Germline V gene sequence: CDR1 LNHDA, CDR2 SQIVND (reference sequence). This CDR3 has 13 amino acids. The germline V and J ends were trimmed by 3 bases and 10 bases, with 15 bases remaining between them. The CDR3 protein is CASSMEGVQRAFF. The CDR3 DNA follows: TGTGCCAGTAGTATGGAGGGAGTACAGCGAGCTTTCTTT. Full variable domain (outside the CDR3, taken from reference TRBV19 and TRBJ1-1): DGGITQSPKYLFRKEGQNVTLSCEQNLNHDAMYWYRQDPGQGLRLIYYSQIVNDFQKGDIAEGYSVSREKKESFPLTVTSAQKNPTAFYLCASSMEGVQRAFFGQGTRLTVV.

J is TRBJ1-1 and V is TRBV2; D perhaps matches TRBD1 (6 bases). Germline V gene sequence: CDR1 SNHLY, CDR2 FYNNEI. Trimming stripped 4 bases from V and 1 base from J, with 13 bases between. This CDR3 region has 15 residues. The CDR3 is CASSAQTGANTEAFF. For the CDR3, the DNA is TGTGCCAGCAGTGCGCAGACAGGTGCGAACACTGAAGCTTTCTTT.

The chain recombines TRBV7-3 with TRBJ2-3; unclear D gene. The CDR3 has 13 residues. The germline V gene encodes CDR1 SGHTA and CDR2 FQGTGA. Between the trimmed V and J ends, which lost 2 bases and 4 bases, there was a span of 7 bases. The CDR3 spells CASSLAMADTQYF. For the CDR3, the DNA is TGTGCCAGCAGCTTAGCTATGGCAGATACGCAGTATTTT.

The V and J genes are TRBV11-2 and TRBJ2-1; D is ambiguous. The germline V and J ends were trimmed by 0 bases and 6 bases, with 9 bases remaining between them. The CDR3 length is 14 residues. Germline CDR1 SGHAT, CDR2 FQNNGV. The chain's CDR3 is CASSLDPERNEQFF. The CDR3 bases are TGTGCCAGCAGCTTAGACCCCGAACGCAATGAGCAGTTCTTC.

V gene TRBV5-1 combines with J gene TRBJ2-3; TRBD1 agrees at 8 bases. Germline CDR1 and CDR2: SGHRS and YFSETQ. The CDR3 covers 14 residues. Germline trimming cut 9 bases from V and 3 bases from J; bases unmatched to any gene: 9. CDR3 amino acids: CATSPGQATDTQYF. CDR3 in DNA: TGCGCCACCTCCCCGGGACAGGCAACAGATACGCAGTATTTT.

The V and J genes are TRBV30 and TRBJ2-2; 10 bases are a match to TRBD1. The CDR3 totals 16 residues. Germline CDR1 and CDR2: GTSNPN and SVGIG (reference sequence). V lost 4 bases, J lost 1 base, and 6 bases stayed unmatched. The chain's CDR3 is CAWIEWDRGNTGELFF. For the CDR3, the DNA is TGTGCCTGGATAGAGTGGGACAGGGGGAACACCGGGGAGCTGTTTTTT.